The 24 T cell receptor beta chains below come from one sample, sequenced in a study of CD8+ T cells in alopecia areata. Sequencing templates came from extracted RNA that was reverse transcribed into cDNA. Method: immunoSEQ multiplex PCR; TCRdb's copy keeps in-frame clones and lacks some. The sample contains hundreds of thousands of clones, 67% of which appear only once. The source material was CD4+ T cells sorted from blood, sampled at week 0. All receptors derive from a human donor with alopecia areata.

This chain links TRBV30 with TRBJ2-1; D is unclear. The germline V gene has CDR1 GTSNPN and CDR2 SVGIG (reference sequence). The CDR3 totals 12 residues. V was cut by 4 bases and J by 6 bases, with 10 bases left in between. The CDR3 DNA sequence: TGTGCCTGGAAACGCTCCAGCAATGAGCAGTTCTTC. Its translation: CAWKRSSNEQFF. The full variable domain, completed using reference TRBV30 and TRBJ2-1, is SQTIHQWPATLVQPVGSPLSLECTVEGTSNPNLYWYRQAAGRGLQLLFYSVGIGQISSEVPQNLSASRPQDRQFILSSKKLLLSDSGFYLCAWKRSSNEQFFGPGTRLTVL.

The chain combines TRBV11-1 with TRBJ2-6, with 7 nucleotides matching TRBD2. There are 15 residues in the CDR3. Germline CDR1 and CDR2: SGHAT and FQDESV (reference sequence). The J segment lost 4 bases and the V segment lost 9 bases, leaving 9 bases of the junction unmatched. The CDR3 is CASYHGGTGANVLTF. The CDR3 DNA reads as TGTGCCAGTTACCACGGGGGGACGGGGGCCAACGTCCTGACTTTC.

V is TRBV29-1 and J is TRBJ2-5; the D call may be TRBD1 or TRBD2 (5 bases each). Germline CDR1 and CDR2: SQVTM and ANQGSEA. Trimming removed 5 bases at V and 4 bases at J, with 14 bases between. The CDR3 contains 13 residues. The CDR3 spells CSVSRGWGETQYF. CDR3 bases: TGCAGCGTTTCGAGGGGATGGGGAGAGACCCAGTACTTC.

To note about this clone: This same CDR3 is encoded by further DNA sequences in the sample. This chain joins TRBV30 and TRBJ1-1, with D perhaps matching TRBD1 (6 bases). The CDR3 is 13 amino acids. V lost 1 base to trimming and J lost 1 base, with 7 bases between them. Looked up from germline, CDR1 is GTSNPN and CDR2 is SVGIG (reference sequence). CDR3 amino acids: CAWSGQANTEAFF. The CDR3 DNA reads TGTGCCTGGAGTGGACAGGCGAACACTGAAGCTTTCTTT.

The chain recombines TRBV5-5 with TRBJ1-2; the match to TRBD1 covers 7 bases. The V segment lost 3 bases and the J segment 8 bases; nucleotides outside the gene matches: 1. The CDR3 length is 11 residues. Germline V gives CDR1 SGHKS, CDR2 YYEKEE (reference sequence). The CDR3 is CASSSTGGYTF. The CDR3 DNA reads as TGTGCCAGCAGCTCGACAGGGGGCTACACCTTC.

This clone was picked up a small number of times. This CDR3 is also generated by other DNA sequences in the sample. V gene TRBV30 combines with J gene TRBJ2-7; D not certain. The CDR3 is 11 amino acids. Trimming stripped 0 bases from V and 4 bases from J, with 4 bases between. Germline-derived CDR1 and CDR2 are GTSNPN and SVGIG (reference sequence). The CDR3 sequence is CAWSVLYEQYF. CDR3 sequence (DNA): TGTGCCTGGAGTGTACTATACGAGCAGTACTTC.

The chain couples TRBV2 to TRBJ1-5; D may be TRBD1 (5 bases). This CDR3 has 14 residues. The V and J ends lost 6 bases and 1 base respectively, with 10 bases between them. Per germline, CDR1 SNHLY and CDR2 FYNNEI. The CDR3 DNA sequence: TGTGCCAGCAGGGGGCAAGCGAGCAATCAGCCCCAGCATTTT. This codes for CASRGQASNQPQHF.

The chain has TRBV4-1 and TRBJ1-6; D ambiguous. This CDR3 is 16 amino acids long. CDR1 is MGHRA, CDR2 YSYEKL, per germline. Trimming took off 1 base at V and 0 bases at J, with 7 bases between the two ends. The CDR3 reads CASSQVRSSYNSPLHF. The DNA for the CDR3 is TGCGCCAGCAGCCAAGTAAGGAGCTCCTATAATTCACCCCTCCACTTT.

This chain links TRBV11-3 with TRBJ2-6; TRBD1 might be the D (6 bases). Per the germline V gene, CDR1 is SGHNT and CDR2 is YENEEA. The CDR3 runs 16 residues. V gave up 5 bases and J gave up 0 bases, with 11 bases separating them. The CDR3 coding sequence is TGTGCCAGCAGCAAACAGGGACCCTCTGGGGCCAACGTCCTGACTTTC. Its translation is CASSKQGPSGANVLTF.

CDR3 nucleotide sequence: TGTGCCTGGAGTGTAACCCCTGGCCGCGTCAATGGGTCACCCCTCCACTTT. Translation gives CAWSVTPGRVNGSPLHF. The J gene is TRBJ1-6, the V gene TRBV30; no firm D call. CDR1 and CDR2 from the germline V gene are GTSNPN and SVGIG (reference sequence). The ends were cut back, 0 bases at V and 10 bases at J, with 22 bases in the middle. The CDR3 has 17 amino acids.

With regard to this clone: One junction end does not reproduce the germline sequence, and a read error may be involved. The rearrangement links TRBV2 to TRBJ2-3; D remains unclear. CDR1 is SNHLY, CDR2 FYNNEI, per germline. The CDR3 runs 12 residues. CDR3 in amino acids: CASSEAGDTQYF. In DNA, the CDR3 is TGTGCCAGCAGCGAAGCTGGGGATACGCAGTATTTT.

The chain combines TRBV9 with TRBJ2-1, with 7 positions matching TRBD1. This CDR3 comprises 15 residues. V was clipped by 4 bases and J by 4 bases; unmatched bases: 8. The germline CDR1 and CDR2 sequences are SGDLS and YYNGEE. The CDR3 is CASSFRQGEYNEQFF. In DNA, the CDR3 is TGTGCCAGCAGCTTCCGGCAGGGGGAATACAATGAGCAGTTCTTC.

V usage is TRBV29-1 and J usage is TRBJ2-1; tentative D call: TRBD1 (7 bases). V lost 2 bases, J lost 9 bases, and 14 bases lay in between. Germline CDR1 is SQVTM and CDR2 is ANQGSEA. The CDR3 sequence is 13 residues long. The CDR3 spells CSVEKAGGSEQFF. CDR3 in DNA: TGCAGCGTTGAAAAGGCAGGGGGGAGTGAGCAGTTCTTC.

This clone was seen a handful of times. The chain combines TRBV25-1 with TRBJ2-1, with TRBD2 matching over 9 bases. Per the germline V gene, CDR1 is MGHDK and CDR2 is SYGVNS. The trim removed 4 bases at V and 10 bases at J, leaving 11 bases unmatched. The CDR3 is 15 residues long. The CDR3, as DNA: TGTGCCAGCAGTGTACGTGGCGGGGGGGCCCTGGAGCAGTTCTTC. Translation gives CASSVRGGGALEQFF.

As concerns this clone: Other DNA sequences from this sample encode an identical CDR3 as well. The CDR3 nucleotides read TGTGCCTGGAGTAACAGCAACACCGGGGAGCTGTTTTTT. Its translation is CAWSNSNTGELFF. The chain is built from TRBV30 and TRBJ2-2; D not certain. CDR3 length: 13 amino acids. V was clipped by 2 bases and J by 2 bases, with 6 bases between them. Germline V gene sequence: CDR1 GTSNPN, CDR2 SVGIG (reference sequence).

This clone has only a few counts. The rearrangement uses TRBV9 and TRBJ2-7, with TRBD2 as a possible D gene (6 bases). Germline V lookup: CDR1 SGDLS, CDR2 YYNGEE. The CDR3 loop spans 20 amino acids. V dropped 3 bases and J dropped 2 bases, with 30 bases sitting between them. The CDR3 loop is CASSEDPTPIGTLVPYEQYF. Written as DNA, the CDR3 is TGTGCCAGCAGCGAGGACCCTACACCGATCGGGACTCTTGTACCCTACGAGCAGTACTTC.

The chain employs TRBV4-2 and TRBJ2-5; tentatively, D is TRBD1 (6 bases). The germline V gene encodes CDR1 LGHNA and CDR2 YNFKEQ. The CDR3 consists of 14 residues. Trimming shortened V by 4 bases and J by 5 bases, and 14 bases separated the two germline ends. In DNA form, the CDR3 reads TGTGCCAGCAGCCCGGACAGTATTGGGGAGACCCAGTACTTC. Residues: CASSPDSIGETQYF.

This chain uses TRBV5-1 with TRBJ2-3, with D possibly matching TRBD2 (6 bases). The CDR3 has 14 residues. Trimming stripped 6 bases from V and 5 bases from J, with 16 bases between. Germline assignment: CDR1 SGHRS and CDR2 YFSETQ. CDR3 residues: CASTQTGGRDTQYF. The CDR3 nucleotides are TGCGCCAGCACCCAGACCGGGGGAAGAGATACGCAGTATTTT.

The V call is TRBV29-1, the J call TRBJ2-7; D is unclear. The V gene's germline CDR1 is SQVTM and CDR2 ANQGSEA. V lost 3 bases and J lost 3, with 6 bases in between. The CDR3 is 11 residues long. This CDR3 is CSVDSGYEQYF. The CDR3 DNA follows: TGCAGCGTTGATTCCGGCTACGAGCAGTACTTC.

The chain employs TRBV7-9 and TRBJ2-7; no reliable D call. This CDR3 is built from 12 residues. CDR1 and CDR2 from the germline V gene are SEHNR and FQNEAQ (reference sequence). Trimming pared 3 bases from V and 7 bases from J, leaving 10 bases between. The CDR3 sequence is CASSFRTEEQYF. The CDR3 region has the DNA TGTGCCAGCAGCTTCCGGACGGAGGAGCAGTACTTC.

This chain connects TRBV15 to TRBJ2-5; perhaps TRBD1 as D (5 bases). Germline CDR1 LNHNV, CDR2 YYDKDF (reference sequence). The CDR3 loop spans 15 amino acids. Trimming cost V 6 bases and J 1 base, with 15 bases left between them. This chain's CDR3 is CATSRMGPGQETQYF. CDR3 sequence (DNA): TGTGCCACCAGTAGAATGGGGCCAGGCCAAGAGACCCAGTACTTC.

This clone appeared once. The chain is built from TRBV25-1 and TRBJ2-5; 9 nucleotides agree with TRBD2. Germline V gene sequence: CDR1 MGHDK, CDR2 SYGVNS. V dropped 1 base and J dropped 5; count of bases not matched to a gene: 8. This CDR3 is built from 16 residues. The CDR3: CASSESGGGAPETQYF. The CDR3 DNA follows: TGTGCCAGCAGTGAATCGGGCGGGGGGGCCCCGGAGACCCAGTACTTC.

The chain employs TRBV5-1 and TRBJ1-6; D not resolved. Deletions cut 3 bases from V and 9 bases from J, with 10 bases between. The CDR3 is 13 residues long. The germline V gene encodes CDR1 SGHRS and CDR2 YFSETQ. The CDR3 sequence is CASSSQVGSPLHF. As DNA, the CDR3 is TGCGCCAGCAGCTCCCAGGTCGGTTCACCCCTCCACTTT.

The chain couples TRBV30 to TRBJ2-7, with 9 bases that match TRBD2. V dropped 0 bases and J dropped 5; count of bases not matched to a gene: 8. Germline V gene lookup returns CDR1 GTSNPN and CDR2 SVGIG (reference sequence). The CDR3 consists of 15 residues. For the CDR3, the DNA is TGTGCCTGGAGTGTACGGCGGGGGGGCTACCACGAGCAGTACTTC. Translated: CAWSVRRGGYHEQYF.